This T cell receptor beta chain derives from a study of identical twins. Study-level findings and limits: Beta out-of-frame sequences displayed a weaker excess of sharing between twins. Modeled out-of-frame TCR alpha sharing in monozygotic twins fell below observed levels.

TCRdb ran MiXCR on the 5' RACE reads and lists one entry per CDR3 protein. The sample gives some 1,600,000 distinct CDR3 sequences, 25% to 35% of which show up once; under 0.35% is in the top ten. In regard to this clonotype: Its antigen is currently unknown.

The sequence came from a newborn girl in good health. The sample taken for sequencing was cord blood.

The CDR3 protein is CASSQDWIGGWNEQFF. The CDR3 DNA sequence: TGTGCCAGCAGCCAAGATTGGATCGGGGGATGGAATGAGCAGTTCTTC. The chain recombines TRBV4-2 with TRBJ2-1; possibly TRBD2 for D (6 bases). Germline CDR1 is LGHNA and CDR2 is YNFKEQ. The CDR3 is made up of 16 amino acids. V was shortened by 0 bases and J by 7 bases, with 16 bases between the two germline ends.